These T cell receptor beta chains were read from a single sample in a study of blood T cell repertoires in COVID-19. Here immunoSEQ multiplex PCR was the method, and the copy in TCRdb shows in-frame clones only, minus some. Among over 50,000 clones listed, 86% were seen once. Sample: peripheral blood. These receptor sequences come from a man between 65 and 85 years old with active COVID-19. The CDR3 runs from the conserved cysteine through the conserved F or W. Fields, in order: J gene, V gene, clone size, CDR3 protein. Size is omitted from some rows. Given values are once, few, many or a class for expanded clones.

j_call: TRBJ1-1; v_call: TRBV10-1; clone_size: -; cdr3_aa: CASTRVIRTAMNTEAFF
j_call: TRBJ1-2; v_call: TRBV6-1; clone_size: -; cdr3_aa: CASSERQGTYGYTF
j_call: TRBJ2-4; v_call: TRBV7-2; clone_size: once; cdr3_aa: CASSSSGGGVKNIQYF
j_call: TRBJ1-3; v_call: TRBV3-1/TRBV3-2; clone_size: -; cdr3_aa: CASSRDGRNTIYF
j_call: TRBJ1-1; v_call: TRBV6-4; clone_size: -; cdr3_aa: CASRQDRQNTEAFF
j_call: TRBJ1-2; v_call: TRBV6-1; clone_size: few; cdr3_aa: CASSEGADRGFYGYTF
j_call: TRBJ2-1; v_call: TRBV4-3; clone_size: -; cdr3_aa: CASSQERSFGEQFF
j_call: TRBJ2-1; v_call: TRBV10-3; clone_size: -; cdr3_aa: CAISDEGYNEQFF
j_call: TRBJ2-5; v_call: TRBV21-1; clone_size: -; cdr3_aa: CASRRLVYQETQYF
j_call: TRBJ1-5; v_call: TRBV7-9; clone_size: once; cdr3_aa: CASSNSGGSRGDQPQHF
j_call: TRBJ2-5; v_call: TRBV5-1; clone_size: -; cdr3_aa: CASSSWAAQETQYF
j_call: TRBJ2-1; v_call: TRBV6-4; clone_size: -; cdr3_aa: CASRATGFGYNEQFF
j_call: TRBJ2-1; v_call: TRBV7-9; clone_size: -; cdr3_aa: CASSSIDRGKEFF
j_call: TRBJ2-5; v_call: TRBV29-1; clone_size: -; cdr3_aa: CSASFVQETQYF
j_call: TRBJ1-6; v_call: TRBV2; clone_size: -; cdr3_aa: CASSRREGSPLHF
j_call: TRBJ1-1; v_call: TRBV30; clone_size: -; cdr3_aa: CAWSEDREAFF
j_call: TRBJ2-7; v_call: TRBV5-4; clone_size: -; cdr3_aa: CASSQRAGGQYF
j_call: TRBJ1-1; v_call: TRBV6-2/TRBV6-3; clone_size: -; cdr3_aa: CASSYLYTEAFF
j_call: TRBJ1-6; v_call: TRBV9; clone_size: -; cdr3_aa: CASSVNPEGTSPLHF
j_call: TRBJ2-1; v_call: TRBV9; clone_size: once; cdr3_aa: CASSVGLAGSELYNEQFF
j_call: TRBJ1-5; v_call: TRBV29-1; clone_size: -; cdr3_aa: CSVADTNQPQHF
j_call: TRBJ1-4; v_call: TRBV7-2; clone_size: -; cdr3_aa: CASSSLGGTTNEKLFF
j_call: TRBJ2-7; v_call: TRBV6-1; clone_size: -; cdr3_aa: CASSEAGDSSYEQYF
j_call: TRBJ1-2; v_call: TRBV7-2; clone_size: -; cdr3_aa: CASSPQGDGYTF
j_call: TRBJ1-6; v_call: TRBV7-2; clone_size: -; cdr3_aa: CASSPLPTEALHF
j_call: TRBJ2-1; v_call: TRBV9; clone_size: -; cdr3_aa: CASSATGDYYNEQFF
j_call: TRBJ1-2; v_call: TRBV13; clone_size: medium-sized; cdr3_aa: CASSLGGGLAGGEYGYTF
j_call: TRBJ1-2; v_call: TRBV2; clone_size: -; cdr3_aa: CATTQGANYGYTF
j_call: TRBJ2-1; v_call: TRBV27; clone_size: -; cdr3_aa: CASSPHWPPEGNEQFF
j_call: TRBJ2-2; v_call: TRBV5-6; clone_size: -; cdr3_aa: CASGGSRPGELFF
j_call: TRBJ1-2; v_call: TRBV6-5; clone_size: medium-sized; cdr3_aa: CASSSQGGGIGYTF
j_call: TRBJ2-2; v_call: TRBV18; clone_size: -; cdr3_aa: CASSPPSRGGTGELFF
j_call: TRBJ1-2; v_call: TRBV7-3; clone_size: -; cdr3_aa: CASSPGTGVGYGYTF
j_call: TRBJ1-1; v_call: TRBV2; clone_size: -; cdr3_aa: CASSSLKGQGYNEAFF
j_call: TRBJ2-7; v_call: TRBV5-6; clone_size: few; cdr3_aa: CASYPTDYEQYF
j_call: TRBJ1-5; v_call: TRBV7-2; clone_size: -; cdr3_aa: CASSLTPTGFGNQPQHF
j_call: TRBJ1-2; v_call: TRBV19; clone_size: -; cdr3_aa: CATYGHRGDYTF
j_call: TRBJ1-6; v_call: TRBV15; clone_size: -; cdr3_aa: CASGQSSYNSPLHF
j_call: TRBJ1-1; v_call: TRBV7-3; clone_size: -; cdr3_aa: CASSLGAGVNTEAFF
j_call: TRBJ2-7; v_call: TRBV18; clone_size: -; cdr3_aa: CASSRNRGYEQYF
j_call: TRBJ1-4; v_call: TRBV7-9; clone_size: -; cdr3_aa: CASSLGGGIEKLFF
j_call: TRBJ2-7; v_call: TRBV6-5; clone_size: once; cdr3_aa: CASSLPGGHEQYF
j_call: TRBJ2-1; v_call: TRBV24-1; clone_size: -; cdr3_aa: CATSDGVAGLNEQFF
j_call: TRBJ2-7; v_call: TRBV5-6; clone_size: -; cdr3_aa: CASSSDRDWAYEQYF
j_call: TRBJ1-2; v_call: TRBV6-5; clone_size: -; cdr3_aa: CASSYSAGVDGYTF
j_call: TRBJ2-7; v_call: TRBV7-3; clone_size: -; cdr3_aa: CASSLTRDSYEQYF
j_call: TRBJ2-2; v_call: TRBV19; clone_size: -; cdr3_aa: CASNRNTGELFF
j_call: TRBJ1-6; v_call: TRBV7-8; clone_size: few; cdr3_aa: CASSLAPGRNSPLHF
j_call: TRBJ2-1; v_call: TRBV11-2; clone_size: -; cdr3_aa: CASIEIPGNEQFF
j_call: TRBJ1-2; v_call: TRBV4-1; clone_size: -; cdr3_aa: CASSQVVGQGNYGYTF
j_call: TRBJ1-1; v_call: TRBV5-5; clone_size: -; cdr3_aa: CASSLTGDVIAEAFF
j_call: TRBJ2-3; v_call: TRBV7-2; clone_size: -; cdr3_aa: CASSLTGTGNADTQYF
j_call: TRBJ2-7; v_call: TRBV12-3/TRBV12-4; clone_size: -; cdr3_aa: CASRPEGTYEQYF
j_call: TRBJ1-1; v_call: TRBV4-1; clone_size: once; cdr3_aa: CASSQGLQNTEAFF
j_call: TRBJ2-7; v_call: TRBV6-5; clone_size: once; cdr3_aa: CASSYSSLKPYEQYF
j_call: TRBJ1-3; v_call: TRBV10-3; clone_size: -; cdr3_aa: CAIGGQIAGNTIYF
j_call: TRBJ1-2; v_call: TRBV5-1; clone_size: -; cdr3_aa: CASSRTGTNYGYTF
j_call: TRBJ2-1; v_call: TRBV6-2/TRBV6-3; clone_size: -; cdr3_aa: CASSYSLADLYNEQFF
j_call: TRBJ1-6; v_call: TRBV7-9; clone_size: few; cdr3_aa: CASSVESGDSPLHF
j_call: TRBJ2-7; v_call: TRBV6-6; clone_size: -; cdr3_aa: CASRRDSSYEQYF